These 3 T cell receptor beta chains share one sample of origin, sequenced in a study of graft-versus-host responses after intestinal transplantation. Assay: immunoSEQ multiplex PCR; the TCRdb copy retains only in-frame clones and omits some. The table lists about 40,000 clones, more than 80% of them singletons. This specimen was PBMCs, taken roughly 300 days after intestinal transplant. The receptors here all came from a human patient who received an intestinal transplant, so some T cells may come from the graft donor.

V is TRBV19 and J is TRBJ2-1; 8 bases fit TRBD2. J lost 6 bases, V lost 5 bases, and 18 bases had no gene match. The germline gives CDR1 LNHDA, CDR2 SQIVND (reference sequence). This CDR3 is built from 18 residues. CDR3 sequence reads: CASSSTGGLASPSNEQFF. The CDR3 bases are TGTGCCAGTAGTTCCACGGGGGGGCTAGCCTCCCCCTCCAATGAGCAGTTCTTC.

J is TRBJ2-1 and V is TRBV5-4; D unresolved. From germline, CDR1 is SGHNT and CDR2 YYREEE (reference sequence). V gave up 4 bases and J gave up 9 bases, with 8 bases separating them. The CDR3 has 11 residues. The CDR3 reads CASSGTSEQFF. CDR3 DNA: TGTGCCAGCAGCGGCACGAGTGAGCAGTTCTTC.

The chain uses TRBV19 and TRBJ1-2; the D is unclear. Germline V gene sequence: CDR1 LNHDA, CDR2 SQIVND (reference sequence). CDR3 length: 14 amino acids. V shed 7 bases and J shed 5 bases, with 17 bases lying between them. CDR3: CASTLGGGRYGYTF. The CDR3 bases are TGTGCCAGTACCTTAGGTGGAGGAAGGTATGGCTACACCTTC.